This T cell receptor (beta chain) stems from a study of cytomegalovirus exposure and HLA in healthy donors. Study-wide results and caveats: Prediction of most subjects' HLA-A and HLA-B alleles by TCR beta sequences was reportedly accurate. Several of the most significant clusters were apparently associated with common viral pathogens in a later analysis.

Vbeta (60) and Jbeta (13) primers were used in the PCR. Only in-frame clones appear in the TCRdb table, and some are missing; sequencing was by immunoSEQ multiplex PCR. Of fewer than 250,000 clones in the sample, about four fifths were seen once. As concerns this clone: The antigen remains unidentified.

Trimming pared 4 bases from V and 1 base from J, leaving 15 bases between. This CDR3 is built from 15 residues. Germline V gene data show CDR1 as SGHNT and CDR2 as YYREEE (reference sequence). The sequenced material came from PBMCs. The receptor was derived from a man between 40 and 49 years old in good health and CMV-seropositive. V and J are TRBV5-4 and TRBJ2-7, with a tentative D call TRBD2 (6 bases). This CDR3 is CASSKRLDPSYEQYF. The CDR3 nucleotides read TGTGCCAGCAGCAAGCGACTAGATCCGTCCTACGAGCAGTACTTC.